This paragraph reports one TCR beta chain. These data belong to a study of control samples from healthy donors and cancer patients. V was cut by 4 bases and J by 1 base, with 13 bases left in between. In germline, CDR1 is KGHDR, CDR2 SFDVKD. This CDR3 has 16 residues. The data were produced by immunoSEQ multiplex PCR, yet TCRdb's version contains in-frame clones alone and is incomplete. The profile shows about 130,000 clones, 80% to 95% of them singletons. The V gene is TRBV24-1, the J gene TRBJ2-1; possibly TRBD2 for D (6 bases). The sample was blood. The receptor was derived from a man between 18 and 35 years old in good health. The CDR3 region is CATSDPGLLSYNEQFF. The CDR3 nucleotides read TGTGCCACCAGTGACCCGGGACTTCTGTCCTACAATGAGCAGTTCTTC.